This TCR beta chain originates from a study of human T cells and chemical hapten exposure. Indicated time point: patch test 3, about 24 weeks after DPC sensitization. Treatment of the sample: therapeutic diphenylcyclopropenone sensitization with weekly scalp DPC. This clonotype turned up a few times. TCRdb fed the RACE reads into MiXCR, producing one record per CDR3 protein. This sample carries about 82,000 distinct CDR3 sequences, over 10% of them seen once, and the ten largest clones take 5.7%. The input for sequencing was whole blood, taken in connection with sensitization to the hapten diphenylcyclopropenone (DPC). The clonotype originates from a woman in her 50s with alopecia areata. Some clones in this sample may be carry-over from other donors' samples.

The CDR3, as DNA: TGTGCCAGCTCACCGTTGACAGACATGAACACTGAAGCTTTCTTT. It codes for CASSPLTDMNTEAFF. The chain recombines TRBV18 with TRBJ1-1, with D possibly being TRBD1 (5 bases). Trimming shortened V by 3 bases and J by 0 bases, and 11 bases separated the two germline ends. CDR3 length: 15 residues. The germline V gene encodes CDR1 KGHSH and CDR2 LQKENI.